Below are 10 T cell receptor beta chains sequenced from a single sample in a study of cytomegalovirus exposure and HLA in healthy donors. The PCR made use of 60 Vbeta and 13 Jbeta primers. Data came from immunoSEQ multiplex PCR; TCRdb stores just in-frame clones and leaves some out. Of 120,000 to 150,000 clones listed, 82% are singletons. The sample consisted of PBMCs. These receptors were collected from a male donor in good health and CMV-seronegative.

CDR3 sequence: CASRKGAGTNYGYTF. In DNA form, the CDR3 reads TGTGCCAGCAGGAAGGGGGCAGGAACTAACTATGGCTACACCTTC. The chain carries TRBV2 and TRBJ1-2; the match to TRBD1 covers 7 bases. Germline V gives CDR1 SNHLY, CDR2 FYNNEI. The CDR3 is made up of 15 amino acids. Trimming cost V 6 bases and J 0 bases; bases outside gene matches: 7.

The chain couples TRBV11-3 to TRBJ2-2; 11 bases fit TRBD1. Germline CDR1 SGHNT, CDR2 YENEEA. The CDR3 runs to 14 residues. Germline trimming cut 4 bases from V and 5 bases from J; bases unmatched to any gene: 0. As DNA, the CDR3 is TGTGCCAGCAGCTGGGACAGGGGGACCGGGGAGCTGTTTTTT. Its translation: CASSWDRGTGELFF.

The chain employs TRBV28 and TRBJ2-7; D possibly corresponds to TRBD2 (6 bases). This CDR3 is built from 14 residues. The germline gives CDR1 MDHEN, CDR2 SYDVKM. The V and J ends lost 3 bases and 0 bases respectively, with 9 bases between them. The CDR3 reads CASSFGGSSYEQYF. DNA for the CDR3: TGTGCCAGCAGTTTTGGAGGGTCCTCCTACGAGCAGTACTTC.

CDR3 DNA: TGTGCCACCAGCAGAGACCTAGGGACAGGGGGCAGGGGGGAGCTGTTTTTT. Translation: CATSRDLGTGGRGELFF. The J gene is TRBJ2-2, the V gene TRBV15; 12 nucleotides agree with TRBD1. This CDR3 is built from 17 residues. V gave up 0 bases and J gave up 8 bases; unmatched junction bases: 7. The germline gives CDR1 LNHNV, CDR2 YYDKDF (reference sequence).

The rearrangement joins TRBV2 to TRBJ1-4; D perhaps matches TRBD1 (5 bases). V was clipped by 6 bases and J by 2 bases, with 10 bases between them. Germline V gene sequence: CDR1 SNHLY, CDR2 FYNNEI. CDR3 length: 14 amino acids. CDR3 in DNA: TGTGCCAGCAGAGGGGCGAATACTAATGAAAAACTGTTTTTT. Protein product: CASRGANTNEKLFF.

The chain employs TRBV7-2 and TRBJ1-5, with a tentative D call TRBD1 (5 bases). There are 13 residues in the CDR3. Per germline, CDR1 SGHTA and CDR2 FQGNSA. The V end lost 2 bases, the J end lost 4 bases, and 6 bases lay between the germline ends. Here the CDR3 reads CASSLQGNQPQHF. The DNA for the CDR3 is TGTGCCAGCAGCTTACAGGGAAATCAGCCCCAGCATTTT.

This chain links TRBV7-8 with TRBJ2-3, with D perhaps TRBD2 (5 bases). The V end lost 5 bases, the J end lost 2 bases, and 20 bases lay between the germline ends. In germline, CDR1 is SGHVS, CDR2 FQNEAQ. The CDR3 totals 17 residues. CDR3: CASSTVEAATDTDTQYF. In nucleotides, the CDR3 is TGTGCCAGCAGCACTGTGGAGGCGGCAACGGACACAGATACGCAGTATTTT.

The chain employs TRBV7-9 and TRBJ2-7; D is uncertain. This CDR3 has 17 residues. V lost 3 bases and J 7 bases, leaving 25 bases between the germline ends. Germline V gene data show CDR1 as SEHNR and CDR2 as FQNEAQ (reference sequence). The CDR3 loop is CASSFLAGARGEWEQYF. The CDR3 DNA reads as TGTGCCAGCAGCTTCCTCGCTGGCGCCAGAGGTGAATGGGAGCAGTACTTC.

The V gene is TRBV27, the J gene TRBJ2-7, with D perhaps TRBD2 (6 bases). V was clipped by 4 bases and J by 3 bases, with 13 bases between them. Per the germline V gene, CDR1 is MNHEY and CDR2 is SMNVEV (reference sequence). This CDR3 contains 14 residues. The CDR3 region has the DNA TGTGCCAGCAGTTCCGGCGGGGCTCACTACGAGCAGTACTTC. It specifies CASSSGGAHYEQYF.

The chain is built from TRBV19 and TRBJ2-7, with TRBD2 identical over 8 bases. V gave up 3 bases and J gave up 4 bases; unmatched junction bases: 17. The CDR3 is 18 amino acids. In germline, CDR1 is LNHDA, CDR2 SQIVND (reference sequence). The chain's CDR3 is CASSIRSQAGGAWYEQYF. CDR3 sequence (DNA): TGTGCCAGTAGTATCCGATCCCAGGCGGGAGGAGCTTGGTACGAGCAGTACTTC.